This TCR beta chain was retrieved from a study of cytomegalovirus exposure and HLA in healthy donors. As for the study in general: Early released data comprised 75 million to 100 million unique TCRs from HLA-typed donors.

On this clone itself: The antigen is undetermined.

Study-level results: Analyses of presence and absence presupposed an approximately uniform sequencing depth across donors.

The PCR had 60 Vbeta and 13 Jbeta primers. Libraries were prepared by immunoSEQ multiplex PCR; TCRdb keeps only in-frame clonotypes and omits some of them. This sample has over 75,000 clones, with approximately 88% found just once. V was shortened by 0 bases and J by 8 bases, with 16 bases between the two germline ends. From germline, CDR1 is LNHNV and CDR2 YYDKDF (reference sequence). This CDR3 is 16 amino acids long. The receptor was isolated from a woman between 45 and 65 years old in good health and CMV-seronegative. The sequencing input was PBMCs. The chain employs TRBV15 and TRBJ2-2, with D possibly matching TRBD2 (6 bases). CDR3 in amino acids: CATSRDSRRVEGELFF. CDR3 bases: TGTGCCACCAGCAGAGATTCTCGGAGGGTTGAAGGGGAGCTGTTTTTT.